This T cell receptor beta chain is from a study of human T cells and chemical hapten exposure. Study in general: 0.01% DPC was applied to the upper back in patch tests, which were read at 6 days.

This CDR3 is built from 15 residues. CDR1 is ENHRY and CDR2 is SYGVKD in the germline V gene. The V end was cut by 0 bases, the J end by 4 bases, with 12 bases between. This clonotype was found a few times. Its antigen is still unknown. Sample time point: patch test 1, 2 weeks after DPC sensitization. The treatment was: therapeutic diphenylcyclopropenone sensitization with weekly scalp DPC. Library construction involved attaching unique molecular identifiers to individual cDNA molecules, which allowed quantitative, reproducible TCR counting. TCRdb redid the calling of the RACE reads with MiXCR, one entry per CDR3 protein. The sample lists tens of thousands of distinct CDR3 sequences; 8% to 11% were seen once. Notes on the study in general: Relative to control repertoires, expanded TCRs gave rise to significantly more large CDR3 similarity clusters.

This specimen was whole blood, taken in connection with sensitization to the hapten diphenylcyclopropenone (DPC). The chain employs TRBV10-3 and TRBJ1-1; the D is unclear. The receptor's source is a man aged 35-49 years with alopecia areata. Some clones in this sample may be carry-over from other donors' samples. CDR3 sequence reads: CAISESALSGTEAFF. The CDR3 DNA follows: TGTGCCATCAGTGAGTCAGCTCTTAGTGGCACTGAAGCTTTCTTT.